This TCR beta chain was captured in a study of blood T cell repertoires in COVID-19. Study background: PBMCs, B-cell-depleted T cells, or T cells provided the cDNA or gDNA that made up the material.

This clone has a handful of counts. Study processing details: Reference gene primers were amplified, and this amplification served to estimate nucleated cell counts. Libraries were prepared by immunoSEQ multiplex PCR; TCRdb keeps only in-frame clonotypes and omits some of them. V and J calls and clone size come straight from that table; D and trimming were deduced from the DNA. This sample carries 140,000 to 150,000 clones, roughly 82% of them seen once, and the ten largest clones take 9.5% to 13%. The CDR3 has 13 amino acids. The germline gives CDR1 MNHEY, CDR2 SMNVEV (reference sequence). The V and J ends lost 4 bases and 2 bases respectively, with 8 bases between them.

The source material was peripheral blood. The gene calls are TRBV27 and TRBJ1-2; a possible D gene is TRBD1 (5 bases). The receptor's source is a man aged 55 to 69 with active or convalescent COVID-19. DNA of the CDR3: TGTGCCAGCAGTTGGGGCAGCAACTATGGCTACACCTTC. Translation: CASSWGSNYGYTF.